The clone carrying this T cell receptor beta chain was detected once. No antigen is known for it. The V gene end was trimmed by 9 bases and the J gene end by 2 bases; junction bases not matched to a gene: 7. This CDR3 contains 15 residues. Germline V gene sequence: CDR1 LNHDA, CDR2 SQIVND (reference sequence). The data were taken from a study of shared clonotypes between healthy human individuals. Study-wide findings and caveats: Memory subsets had estimated richness that was generally smaller than that of naive subsets.

Naive CD8 cells lacked CD45RO, underwent positive selection for CCR7 and left out terminally differentiated effector memory CD45RA+ cells. Nashville, Tennessee was home to all donors, who were Caucasian adults. Generated by immunoSEQ multiplex PCR, the TCRdb table keeps only in-frame clones and is missing some. The profile shows 550,000 to 600,000 clones, roughly 98% of them singletons. The receptor was derived from a young man in good health. Sequenced input: naive CD8+ T cells sorted from blood. This rearrangement joins TRBV19 to TRBJ2-2; TRBD2 aligns across 9 bases. In DNA form, the CDR3 reads TGTGCCAGCGGACTAGCGCTCACTAACACCGGGGAGCTGTTTTTT. It specifies CASGLALTNTGELFF.